This T cell receptor (beta chain) was retrieved from a study of blood T cell repertoires in COVID-19. On the study more broadly: The study drew acute and convalescent COVID-19 samples from the United States, Italy and Spain. From T cells, B-cell-depleted T cells, or PBMCs came the material, which was cDNA or gDNA.

Trimming removed 4 bases from V and 2 bases from J; junction bases left unmatched: 5. CDR3 size: 16 residues. CDR1 is SGHTA, CDR2 FQGNSA, per germline. Per the study methods: Scientists estimated how many nucleated cells there were by amplifying reference gene primers. Clones were sequenced by immunoSEQ multiplex PCR, and TCRdb holds only the in-frame ones, with some missing. The DNA gave D and trimming, while V, J and clone size come from that table. This repertoire shows 120,000 or so clones, roughly 89% found once; its top ten account for almost 4.5%. The chain employs TRBV7-2 and TRBJ2-3, with 11 nucleotides matching TRBD2. Sequencing was carried out using peripheral blood. The receptor's source is a man aged 40-49 years with acute or convalescent COVID-19. The CDR3 loop is CASSSGTSGTTDTQYF. CDR3 coding DNA: TGTGCCAGCAGCTCGGGGACTAGCGGAACCACAGATACGCAGTATTTT.